The rows below give T cell receptor beta chains drawn from one sample of a study of Siglec-9 on CD8 T cells in melanoma. Here immunoSEQ multiplex PCR was the method, and the copy in TCRdb shows in-frame clones only, minus some. The repertoire includes some 39,000 clones, approximately 84% of them detected once, and under 2% sits in the top ten. The sequenced sample was Siglec-9- CD8+ T cells sorted from blood. The receptor set was obtained from a human donor in good health. Both conserved end residues are part of each CDR3. Fields, in order: V gene, clone size, J gene, D gene, CDR3 DNA, CDR3 protein. A D gene is named only where the DNA matches it firmly. Clone size, where shown, is once, few, many, or a class for clones that have expanded.

V: TRBV11-2
size: -
J: TRBJ1-1
D: -
DNA: TGTGCCAGCACCCCTTGGGGCACTGAAGCTTTCTTT
CDR3: CASTPWGTEAFF

V: TRBV2
size: -
J: TRBJ2-6
D: -
DNA: TGTGCCAGCAGGGCTCTGTCCTCTGGGGCCAACGTCCTGACTTTC
CDR3: CASRALSSGANVLTF

V: TRBV7-8
size: few
J: TRBJ1-5
D: -
DNA: TGTGCCAGCAGCTCCTCGGGTCAGCCCCAGCATTTT
CDR3: CASSSSGQPQHF

V: TRBV28
size: -
J: TRBJ2-5
D: TRBD2
DNA: TGTGCCAGCAGTTTATGGGCTAGCGGGCCCCTGGAGGAGACCCAGTACTTC
CDR3: CASSLWASGPLEETQYF

V: TRBV5-6
size: -
J: TRBJ1-2
D: -
DNA: TGTGCCAGCAGCCTGGGACCCTCTGACTATGGCTACACCTTC
CDR3: CASSLGPSDYGYTF

V: TRBV28
size: -
J: TRBJ2-7
D: -
DNA: TGTGCCAGCAGTTTACCGCGGCGCTTGAGCTCCTACGAGCAGTACTTC
CDR3: CASSLPRRLSSYEQYF

V: TRBV2
size: -
J: TRBJ2-7
D: -
DNA: TGTGCCAGCAGTGAAGTGGCAGGCTACGAGCAGTACTTC
CDR3: CASSEVAGYEQYF

V: TRBV7-3
size: -
J: TRBJ1-6
D: -
DNA: TGTGCCAGCAGCTTATATCAACTCCAAGCAGATAATTCACCCCTCCACTTT
CDR3: CASSLYQLQADNSPLHF

V: TRBV7-9
size: -
J: TRBJ2-7
D: TRBD1
DNA: TGTGCCAGCAGGACAGGGGCCGGCTACGAGCAGTACTTC
CDR3: CASRTGAGYEQYF

V: TRBV9
size: -
J: TRBJ2-3
D: -
DNA: TGTGCCAGCAGCGTAGATTCTGGTAGCACAGATACGCAGTATTTT
CDR3: CASSVDSGSTDTQYF

V: TRBV11-3
size: -
J: TRBJ1-3
D: -
DNA: TGTGCCAGCAGCGGGGGACGGTACTCTGGAAACACCATATATTTT
CDR3: CASSGGRYSGNTIYF

V: TRBV27
size: -
J: TRBJ2-1
D: -
DNA: TGTGCCAGCAGTTTGGGACGGAGCAATGAGCAGTTCTTC
CDR3: CASSLGRSNEQFF

V: TRBV9
size: -
J: TRBJ1-2
D: -
DNA: TGTGCCAGCAGCTCCTACCCGTCCAGGGAAGACGGCTACACCTTC
CDR3: CASSSYPSREDGYTF

V: TRBV5-1
size: -
J: TRBJ2-2
D: -
DNA: TGCGCCAGCAGCTTGATTGCCCTCCCCACCGGGGAGCTGTTTTTT
CDR3: CASSLIALPTGELFF

V: TRBV19
size: -
J: TRBJ1-3
D: -
DNA: TGTGCCAGTAGTATGGTGTGGTTCGGAGGAGACTCTGGAAACACCATATATTTT
CDR3: CASSMVWFGGDSGNTIYF

V: TRBV7-6
size: -
J: TRBJ2-2
D: -
DNA: TGTGCCAGCAGCCAAACGCGCAGGGGAGGGTCCGGGGAGCTGTTTTTT
CDR3: CASSQTRRGGSGELFF

V: TRBV7-9
size: -
J: TRBJ1-4
D: -
DNA: TGTGCCAGCAGCGACACAGGGACTGCAACTAATGAAAAACTGTTTTTT
CDR3: CASSDTGTATNEKLFF

V: TRBV7-9
size: few
J: TRBJ1-1
D: -
DNA: TGTGCCAGCAGCTTCCAGGACACTGAAGCTTTCTTT
CDR3: CASSFQDTEAFF

V: TRBV7-9
size: -
J: TRBJ2-1
D: -
DNA: TGTGCCAGCAGCGGCGGGACAGCTTTCGGGCAGTTCTTC
CDR3: CASSGGTAFGQFF

V: TRBV5-6
size: -
J: TRBJ2-7
D: TRBD1
DNA: TGTGCCAGCAGCTTGGGACAGGGGGCCCACGAGCAGTACTTC
CDR3: CASSLGQGAHEQYF

V: TRBV29-1
size: -
J: TRBJ2-2
D: -
DNA: TGCAGCGTTGGTCGCCAGACGAACACCGGGGAGCTGTTTTTT
CDR3: CSVGRQTNTGELFF

V: TRBV11-2
size: -
J: TRBJ2-1
D: -
DNA: TGTGCCAGCAGTAGAGACGATAGCTCCTACAATGAGCAGTTCTTC
CDR3: CASSRDDSSYNEQFF

V: TRBV18
size: -
J: TRBJ2-3
D: TRBD1
DNA: TGTGCCAGCTCACCGGACGGCGGAAGGGTAAAACAGGGGGCGAGCACAGATACGCAGTATTTT
CDR3: CASSPDGGRVKQGASTDTQYF

V: TRBV11-2
size: -
J: TRBJ2-3
D: TRBD2
DNA: TGTGCCAGCAGTCCTATAGCGGGGGGGCTGACAGATACGCAGTATTTT
CDR3: CASSPIAGGLTDTQYF

V: TRBV5-6
size: -
J: TRBJ1-6
D: TRBD1
DNA: TGTGCCAGCAGCTACCAGGGGGGACAGGGATATTCACCCCTCCACTTT
CDR3: CASSYQGGQGYSPLHF

V: TRBV2
size: few
J: TRBJ1-5
D: -
DNA: TGTGCCAGCAGTGCAGGGGACAATCAGCCCCAGCATTTT
CDR3: CASSAGDNQPQHF

V: TRBV4-1
size: once
J: TRBJ1-4
D: -
DNA: TGCGCCAGCAGCCAAGCGGGGGTTAATGAAAAACTGTTTTTT
CDR3: CASSQAGVNEKLFF

V: TRBV4-1
size: -
J: TRBJ2-5
D: TRBD2
DNA: TGCGCCAGCAGCCAGGCACACGCGGGAGAGGGCACACAAGAGACCCAGTACTTC
CDR3: CASSQAHAGEGTQETQYF

V: TRBV2
size: -
J: TRBJ2-7
D: TRBD2
DNA: TGTGCCAGCACGGGACTAGCCCCCGAGCAGTACTTC
CDR3: CASTGLAPEQYF

V: TRBV15
size: -
J: TRBJ2-7
D: TRBD1
DNA: TGTGCCACCAGCAGAGATCGGAACAGGGGGACCTACGAGCAGTACTTC
CDR3: CATSRDRNRGTYEQYF

V: TRBV2
size: -
J: TRBJ2-3
D: -
DNA: TGTGCCAGCAGTGGACGGGGGTCCGGCACAGATACGCAGTATTTT
CDR3: CASSGRGSGTDTQYF

V: TRBV19
size: -
J: TRBJ2-1
D: -
DNA: TGTGCCAGTAGTATAGATTTGAGGGATGAGCAGTTCTTC
CDR3: CASSIDLRDEQFF

V: TRBV7-8
size: -
J: TRBJ1-2
D: -
DNA: TGTGCCAGCAGCTTATCCCTGGGGGCGTCGGGAGAGGGTTTGTATGGCTACACCTTC
CDR3: CASSLSLGASGEGLYGYTF

V: TRBV5-1
size: -
J: TRBJ1-3
D: -
DNA: TGCGCCAGCAGCTTGGTGCTCAGCTCCTCTGGAAACACCATATATTTT
CDR3: CASSLVLSSSGNTIYF

V: TRBV5-6
size: few
J: TRBJ1-2
D: -
DNA: TGTGCCAGCAGCTTGGTGGGTCAGAACTATGGCTACACCTTC
CDR3: CASSLVGQNYGYTF

V: TRBV7-2
size: -
J: TRBJ2-1
D: -
DNA: TGTGCCAGCAGCTTAGACGCCGGACTTGCCTACAATGAGCAGTTCTTC
CDR3: CASSLDAGLAYNEQFF

V: TRBV11-3
size: -
J: TRBJ2-2
D: TRBD1
DNA: TGTGCCAGCAGCGGACGACAGGGACAATCCGGGGAGCTGTTTTTT
CDR3: CASSGRQGQSGELFF

V: TRBV5-1
size: -
J: TRBJ2-1
D: TRBD2
DNA: TGCGCCAGCAGCGTACTCGGCGGGAGCCACAATGAGCAGTTCTTC
CDR3: CASSVLGGSHNEQFF

V: TRBV19
size: -
J: TRBJ2-2
D: -
DNA: TGTGCCAGTCTAAAGAGAGACACCGGGGAGCTGTTTTTT
CDR3: CASLKRDTGELFF

V: TRBV7-2
size: -
J: TRBJ1-2
D: -
DNA: TGTGCCAGCAGCTTAGAAACAGGCCCCAACTATGGCTACACCTTC
CDR3: CASSLETGPNYGYTF

V: TRBV7-6
size: -
J: TRBJ2-7
D: -
DNA: TGTGCCAGCAGTCCGACAGACGCTTATACCTACGAGCAGTACTTC
CDR3: CASSPTDAYTYEQYF

V: TRBV4-1
size: -
J: TRBJ2-2
D: -
DNA: TGCGCCAGCAGCCAAGATTCCATCACCGGGGAGCTGTTTTTT
CDR3: CASSQDSITGELFF

V: TRBV5-1
size: -
J: TRBJ2-3
D: -
DNA: TGCGCCAGCAGCTTGGGTGGAGGGGGCTTCACAGATACGCAGTATTTT
CDR3: CASSLGGGGFTDTQYF

V: TRBV5-1
size: -
J: TRBJ2-2
D: -
DNA: TGCGCCAGCAGCTTGGTAGGGGGAACCGGGGAGCTGTTTTTT
CDR3: CASSLVGGTGELFF